This T cell receptor (beta chain) was recorded in a study of CD8 T cells in Susac syndrome. J was trimmed by 6 bases and V by 7 bases; bases with no gene match: 7. Germline CDR1 and CDR2: SQVTM and ANQGSEA. CDR3 size: 13 residues. TCR beta from blood CD8+ and CD4+ T cells was sequenced. Bulk CD8+ and CD4+ cells came from magnetic negative isolation; CD8+ TEMRA by FACS. Reverse transcription of roughly 0.45 to 1 ug RNA was performed with random hexamers. Across 54 Vbeta and 13 Jbeta, immunoSEQ multiplex PCR amplified TCR beta CDR3. MiXCR, applied by TCRdb to the immunoSEQ multiplex PCR reads, yields one record per CDR3 protein. The sample holds fewer than 150,000 distinct CDR3 sequences, approximately 95% seen once.

The chain couples TRBV29-1 to TRBJ2-1; 9 bases fit TRBD2. Sequencing input: CD8+ T cells from PBMCs. This receptor was obtained from a human donor in good health. The CDR3 sequence is CSGLSGSGNEQFF. The CDR3 DNA sequence: TGCAGCGGACTTAGCGGGAGTGGCAATGAGCAGTTCTTC.